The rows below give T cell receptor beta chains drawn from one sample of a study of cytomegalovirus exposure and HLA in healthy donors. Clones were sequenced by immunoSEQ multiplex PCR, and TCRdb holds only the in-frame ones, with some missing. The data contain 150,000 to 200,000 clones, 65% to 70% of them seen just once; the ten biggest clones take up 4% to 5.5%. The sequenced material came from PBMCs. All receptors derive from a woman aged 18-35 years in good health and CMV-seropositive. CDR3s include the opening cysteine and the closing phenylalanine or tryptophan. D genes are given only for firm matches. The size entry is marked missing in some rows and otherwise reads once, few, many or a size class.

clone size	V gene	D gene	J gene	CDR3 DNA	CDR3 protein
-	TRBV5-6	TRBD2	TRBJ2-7	TGTGCCAGCAGCTTGAGTTTCGGCCTAGCGGGAGTGAGATACGAGCAGTACTTC	CASSLSFGLAGVRYEQYF
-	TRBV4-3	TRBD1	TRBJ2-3	TGCGCCAGCAGCCAAGAGCCTCCGGGACAGGGGCGTGTAGGGGATACGCAGTATTTT	CASSQEPPGQGRVGDTQYF
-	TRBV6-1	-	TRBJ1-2	TGTGCCAGCACCCGAGTGGGCAGTTCTAACTATGGCTACACCTTC	CASTRVGSSNYGYTF
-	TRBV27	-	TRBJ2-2	TGTGCCAGCAGTTTAAGGGAGTTTAGGTCCGGGGAGCTGTTTTTT	CASSLREFRSGELFF
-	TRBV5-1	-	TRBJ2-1	TGCGCCAGCAGCCTTCACATCCGGGACGGAGGGATTAGCGATGAGCAGTTCTTC	CASSLHIRDGGISDEQFF
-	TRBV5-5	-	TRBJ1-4	TGTGCCAGCAGCTTCCCTTTACAGGGATCCAGTGAAAAACTGTTTTTT	CASSFPLQGSSEKLFF
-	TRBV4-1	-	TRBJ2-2	TGCGCCAGCAGCCAAACGAGGGAAGAAGGGCCTCACACCGGGGAGCTGTTTTTT	CASSQTREEGPHTGELFF
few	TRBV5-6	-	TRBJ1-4	TGTGCCAGCAGCTTCCCAAACATCGCCGAAGAAGAAAAACTGTTTTTT	CASSFPNIAEEEKLFF
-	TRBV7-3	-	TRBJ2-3	TGTGCCAGCAGCCCGGGGTCTTACCCAGATACGCAGTATTTT	CASSPGSYPDTQYF
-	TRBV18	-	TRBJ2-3	TGTGCCAGCTCACCAATCCAGGGGACAGATACGCAGTATTTT	CASSPIQGTDTQYF
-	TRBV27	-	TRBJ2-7	TGTGCCAGCAGTTCAAGCGGGCACCCATCCTACGAGCAGTACTTC	CASSSSGHPSYEQYF
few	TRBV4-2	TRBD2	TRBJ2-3	TGTGCCAGCAGCCAAGATCGAACGGCTAGCGGGGGTACAGATACGCAGTATTTT	CASSQDRTASGGTDTQYF
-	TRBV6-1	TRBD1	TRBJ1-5	TGTGCCAGCAGTTCCGGACAGGGTCAGCCCCAGCATTTT	CASSSGQGQPQHF
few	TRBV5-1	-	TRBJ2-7	TGCGCCAGCAGCTTGGATCGTCCCGCCTACGAGCAGTACTTC	CASSLDRPAYEQYF
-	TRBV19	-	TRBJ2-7	TGTGCCAGTAGTATTGGCGGCTCGGACGAGCAGTACTTC	CASSIGGSDEQYF
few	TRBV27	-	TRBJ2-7	TGTGCCAGCAGTTTACGGGGGTTAAGGTCCTACGAGCAGTACTTC	CASSLRGLRSYEQYF
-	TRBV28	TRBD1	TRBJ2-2	TGTGCCAGCAGCCCCCGGGACAGGGGCACCGGGGAGCTGTTTTTT	CASSPRDRGTGELFF
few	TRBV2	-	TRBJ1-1	TGTGCCAGTACTGGTGACAGCCCCACTGAAGCTTTCTTT	CASTGDSPTEAFF
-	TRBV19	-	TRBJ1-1	TGTGCCAGTAGTACCCGGGAGCAACGAGCTTTCTTT	CASSTREQRAFF
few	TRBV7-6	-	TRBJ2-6	TGTGCCAGCAGCTTAGTAGCCCAATCTGGGGCCAACGTCCTGACTTTC	CASSLVAQSGANVLTF
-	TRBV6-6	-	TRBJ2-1	TGTGCCAGCAGTTATAGCGGATTAACCTACAATGAGCAGTTCTTC	CASSYSGLTYNEQFF
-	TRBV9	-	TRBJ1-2	TGTGCCAGCAGCCCCAACGTTGTACAGAAGGATGGCTACACCTTC	CASSPNVVQKDGYTF
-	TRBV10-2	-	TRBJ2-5	TGCGCCAGCAGTGAGTGGGGGGAAACCCAGTACTTC	CASSEWGETQYF
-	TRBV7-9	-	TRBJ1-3	TGTGCCAGCAGCGGGGGAGGACGTCGTGGAAACACCATATATTTT	CASSGGGRRGNTIYF
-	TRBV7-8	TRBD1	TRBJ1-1	TGTGCCAGCAGCTTAGGGCAGGGGGCGTGGAGTGAAGCTTTCTTT	CASSLGQGAWSEAFF
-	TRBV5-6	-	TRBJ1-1	TGTGCCAGTAGCCTTGGGGAGCGAAGCACTGAAGCTTTCTTT	CASSLGERSTEAFF
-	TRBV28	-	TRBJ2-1	TGTGCCAGCAGTTTTGTGGGGAGACGGCAGTTCTTC	CASSFVGRRQFF
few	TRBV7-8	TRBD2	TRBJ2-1	TGTGCCAGCAGCTTAGTCGCTAGCGGCAATGAGCAGTTCTTC	CASSLVASGNEQFF
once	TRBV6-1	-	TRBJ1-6	TGTGCCAGCAGTCCGCGACAGAGCAATAATTCACCCCTCCACTTT	CASSPRQSNNSPLHF
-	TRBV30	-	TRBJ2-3	TGTGCCTGGAGTCTTGGGGGCTCGACAGATACGCAGTATTTT	CAWSLGGSTDTQYF
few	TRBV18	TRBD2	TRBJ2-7	TGTGCCAGCTCATCAACCGGGACTATGAAATCCTACGAGCAGTACTTC	CASSSTGTMKSYEQYF
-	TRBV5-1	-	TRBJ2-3	TGCGCCAGCAGTTTAGACTCTGTAGGCACAGATACGCAGTATTTT	CASSLDSVGTDTQYF
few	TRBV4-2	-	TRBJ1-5	TGTGCCAGCAGCCAAGGTGAACAGGTTGACCAGCCCCAGCATTTT	CASSQGEQVDQPQHF
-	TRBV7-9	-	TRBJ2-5	TGTGCCAGCAGTCCTTTACAAGAGACCCAGTACTTC	CASSPLQETQYF
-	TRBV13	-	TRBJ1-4	TGTGCCAGCAGCCGACTAAATGAAAAACTGTTTTTT	CASSRLNEKLFF
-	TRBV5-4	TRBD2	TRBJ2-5	TGTGCCAGCAGCCTTCCCCCCCTAGCGGGTCGTAAAGAGACCCAGTACTTC	CASSLPPLAGRKETQYF
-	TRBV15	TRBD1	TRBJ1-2	TGTGCCACCAGCAGAGGGGGCGGACAGGGAGGTGGCTACACCTTC	CATSRGGGQGGGYTF
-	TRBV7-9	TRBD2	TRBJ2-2	TGTGCCAGCAGCTTAGTCCCAGCGGGAGGATTAACCGGGGAGCTGTTTTTT	CASSLVPAGGLTGELFF
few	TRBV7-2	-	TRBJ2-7	TGTGCCAGCAGCTTAGGGTGGGGGGAGTACGAGCAGTACTTC	CASSLGWGEYEQYF
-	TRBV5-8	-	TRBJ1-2	TGTGCCAGCAGCTTGGGGAGGCGCTATGGCTACACCTTC	CASSLGRRYGYTF
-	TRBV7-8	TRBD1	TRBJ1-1	TGTGCCAGCAGCTTAGGAATAGGGACAGGGCCGTCTGAAGCTTTCTTT	CASSLGIGTGPSEAFF
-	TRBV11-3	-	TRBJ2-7	TGTGCCAGCAGCCCTGGGAGGGACACAGACTACGAGCAGTACTTC	CASSPGRDTDYEQYF
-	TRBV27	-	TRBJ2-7	TGTGCCAGCAGTTCACAGGGAACCTACGAGCAGTACTTC	CASSSQGTYEQYF
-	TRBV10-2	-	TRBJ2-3	TGCGCCAGCAGTGCCCCGGGGGACCAAACAGATACGCAGTATTTT	CASSAPGDQTDTQYF
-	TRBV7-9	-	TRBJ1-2	TGTGCAACAAATTACAGGTCTAACTATGGCTACACCTTC	CATNYRSNYGYTF
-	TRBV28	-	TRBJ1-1	TGTGCCAGCAGTCAATCTACTACAGGGTCTGAAGCTTTCTTT	CASSQSTTGSEAFF